In this sample, the clone carrying this TCR beta chain turned up a few times. Its specificity is unknown. This sample was taken from a study of early T cells in non-severe SARS-CoV-2 infection. General study points: The matching step, a VDJdb search, favored anti-spike CD8 responses and missed private and CD4 specificities.

MiXCR, applied by TCRdb to the 5' RACE reads, yields one record per CDR3 protein. The repertoire holds approximately 62,000 distinct CDR3 sequences, with approximately 12% as singletons. This CDR3 is built from 14 residues. In germline, CDR1 is MNHEY, CDR2 SVGAGI. V gave up 5 bases and J gave up 1 base, with 11 bases separating them. The genes are TRBV6-5 and TRBJ1-1; D gene ambiguous. This TCR was recovered from an adult who was a healthcare worker with PCR-confirmed SARS-CoV-2 infection or an uninfected control (not recorded which). Sequenced sample: whole blood. The CDR3 DNA follows: TGTGCCAGCAGTGCCCAGACACCGAACACTGAAGCTTTCTTT. It specifies CASSAQTPNTEAFF.